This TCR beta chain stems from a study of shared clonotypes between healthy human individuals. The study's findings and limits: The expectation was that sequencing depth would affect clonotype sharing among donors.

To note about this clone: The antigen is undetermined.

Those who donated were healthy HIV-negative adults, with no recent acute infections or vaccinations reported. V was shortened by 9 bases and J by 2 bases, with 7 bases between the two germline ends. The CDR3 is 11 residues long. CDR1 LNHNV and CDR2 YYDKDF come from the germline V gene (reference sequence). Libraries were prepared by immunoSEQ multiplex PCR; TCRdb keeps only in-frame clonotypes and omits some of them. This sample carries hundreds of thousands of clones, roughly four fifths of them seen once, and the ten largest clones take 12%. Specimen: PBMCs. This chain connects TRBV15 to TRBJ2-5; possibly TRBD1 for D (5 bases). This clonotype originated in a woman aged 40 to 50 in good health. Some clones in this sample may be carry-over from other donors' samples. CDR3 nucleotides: TGTGCCACTCAGGGACAAGAGACCCAGTACTTC. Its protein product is CATQGQETQYF.